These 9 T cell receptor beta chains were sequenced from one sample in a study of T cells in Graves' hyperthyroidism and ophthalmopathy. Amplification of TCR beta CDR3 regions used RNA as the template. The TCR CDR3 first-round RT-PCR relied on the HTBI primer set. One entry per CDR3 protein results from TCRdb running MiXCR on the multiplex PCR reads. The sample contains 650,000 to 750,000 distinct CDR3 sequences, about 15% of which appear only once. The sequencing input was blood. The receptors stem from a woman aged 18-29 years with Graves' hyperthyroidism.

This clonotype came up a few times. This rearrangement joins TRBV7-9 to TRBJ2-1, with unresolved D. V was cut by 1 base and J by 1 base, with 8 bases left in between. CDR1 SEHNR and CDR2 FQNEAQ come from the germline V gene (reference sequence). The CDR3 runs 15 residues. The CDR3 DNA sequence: TGTGCCAGCAGCTTAGTCGGCCCATCCTACAATGAGCAGTTCTTC. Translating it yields CASSLVGPSYNEQFF.

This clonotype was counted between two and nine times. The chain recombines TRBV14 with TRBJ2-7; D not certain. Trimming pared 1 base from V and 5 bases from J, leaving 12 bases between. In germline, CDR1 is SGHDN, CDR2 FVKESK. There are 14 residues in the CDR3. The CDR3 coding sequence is TGTGCCAGCAGCCAAGTCTCGGTTTCCAACGAGCAGTACTTC. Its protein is CASSQVSVSNEQYF.

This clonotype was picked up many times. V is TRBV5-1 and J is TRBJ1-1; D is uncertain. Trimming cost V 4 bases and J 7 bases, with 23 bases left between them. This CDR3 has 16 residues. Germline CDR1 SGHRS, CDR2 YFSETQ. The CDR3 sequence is CASSLSLILSRREAFF. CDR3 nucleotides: TGCGCCAGCAGCCTTTCCCTTATCCTGAGCAGGCGTGAAGCTTTCTTT.

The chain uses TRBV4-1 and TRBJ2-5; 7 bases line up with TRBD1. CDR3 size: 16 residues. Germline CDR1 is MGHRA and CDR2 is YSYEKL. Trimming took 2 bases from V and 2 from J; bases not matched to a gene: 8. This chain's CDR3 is CASSQRAGDSQETQYF. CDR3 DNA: TGCGCCAGCAGCCAACGAGCAGGGGACAGTCAAGAGACCCAGTACTTC.

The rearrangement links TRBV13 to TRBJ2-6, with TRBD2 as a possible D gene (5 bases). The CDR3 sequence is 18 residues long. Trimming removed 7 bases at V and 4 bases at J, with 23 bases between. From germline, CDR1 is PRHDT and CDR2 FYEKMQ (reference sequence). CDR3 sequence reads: CASIKLGGLLGGANVLTF. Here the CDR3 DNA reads TGTGCCAGCATCAAACTCGGCGGACTGTTAGGAGGGGCCAACGTCCTGACTTTC.

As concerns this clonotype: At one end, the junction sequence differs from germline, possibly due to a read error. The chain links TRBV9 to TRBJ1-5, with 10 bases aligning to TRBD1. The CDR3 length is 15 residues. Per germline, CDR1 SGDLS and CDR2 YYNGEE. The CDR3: CANSYGTGVGQPQHF. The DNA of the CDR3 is TGTGCCAACAGCTATGGGACAGGGGTAGGCCAGCCCCAGCATTTT.

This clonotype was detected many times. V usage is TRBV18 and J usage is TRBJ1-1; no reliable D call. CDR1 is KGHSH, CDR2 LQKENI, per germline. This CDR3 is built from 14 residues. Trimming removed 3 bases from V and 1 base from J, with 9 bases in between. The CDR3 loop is CASSPEGWNTEAFF. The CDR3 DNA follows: TGTGCCAGCTCACCCGAAGGGTGGAACACTGAAGCTTTCTTT.

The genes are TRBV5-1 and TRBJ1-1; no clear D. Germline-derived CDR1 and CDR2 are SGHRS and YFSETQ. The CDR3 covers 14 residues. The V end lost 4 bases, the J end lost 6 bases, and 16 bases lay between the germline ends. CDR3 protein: CASSHQDGASEAFF. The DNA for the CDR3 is TGCGCCAGCAGCCACCAGGACGGTGCTTCTGAAGCTTTCTTT.

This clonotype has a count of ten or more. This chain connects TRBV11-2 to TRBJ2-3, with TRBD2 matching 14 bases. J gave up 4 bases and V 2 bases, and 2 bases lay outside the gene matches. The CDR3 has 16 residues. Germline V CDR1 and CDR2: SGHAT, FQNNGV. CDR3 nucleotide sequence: TGTGCCAGCAGCTTATCGGGACTAGCGGGGGCAGATACGCAGTATTTT. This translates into CASSLSGLAGADTQYF.